The source of this TCR beta chain is a study of blood T cell repertoires in COVID-19. The overall study: T cells, B-cell-depleted T cells, or PBMCs supplied cDNA or gDNA.

Using immunoSEQ multiplex PCR, the repertoire was profiled, and TCRdb retains in-frame clones only, with some absent. The sample yields 150,000 to 170,000 clones, approximately 80% seen once. The CDR3 consists of 15 residues. Between the trimmed V and J ends, which lost 6 bases and 4 bases, there was a span of 18 bases. The V gene's germline CDR1 is SNHLY and CDR2 FYNNEI. The sequence came from a woman aged 55-69 years with acute or convalescent COVID-19. This chain links TRBV2 with TRBJ1-1; D gene uncertain. The sequenced sample was peripheral blood. The CDR3 loop is CASSTKLGVGTEAFF. The CDR3 DNA reads TGTGCCAGCAGCACTAAACTTGGAGTCGGCACTGAAGCTTTCTTT.